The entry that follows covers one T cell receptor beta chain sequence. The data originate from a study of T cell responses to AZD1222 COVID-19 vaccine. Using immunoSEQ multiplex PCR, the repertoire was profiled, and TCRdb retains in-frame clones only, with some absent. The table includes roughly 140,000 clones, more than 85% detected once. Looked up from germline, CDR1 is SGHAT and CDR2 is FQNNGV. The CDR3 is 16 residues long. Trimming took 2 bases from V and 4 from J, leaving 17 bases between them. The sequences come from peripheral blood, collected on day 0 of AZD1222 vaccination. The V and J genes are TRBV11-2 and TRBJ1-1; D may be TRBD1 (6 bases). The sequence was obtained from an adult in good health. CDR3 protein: CASSLFSGVDATEAFF. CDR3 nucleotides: TGTGCCAGCAGCTTATTCTCAGGGGTGGATGCCACTGAAGCTTTCTTT.